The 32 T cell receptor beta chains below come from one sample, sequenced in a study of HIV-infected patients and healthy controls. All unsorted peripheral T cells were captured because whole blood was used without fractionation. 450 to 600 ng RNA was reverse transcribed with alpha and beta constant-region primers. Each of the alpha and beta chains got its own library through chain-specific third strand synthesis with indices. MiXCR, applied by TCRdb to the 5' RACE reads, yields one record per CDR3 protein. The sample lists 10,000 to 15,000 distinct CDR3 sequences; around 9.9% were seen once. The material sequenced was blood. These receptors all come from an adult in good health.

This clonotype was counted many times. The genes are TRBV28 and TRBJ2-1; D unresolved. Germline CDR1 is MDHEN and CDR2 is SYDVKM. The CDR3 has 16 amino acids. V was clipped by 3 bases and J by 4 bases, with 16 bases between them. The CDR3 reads CASSFSGASLYNEQFF. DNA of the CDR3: TGTGCCAGCAGTTTCTCAGGTGCAAGTTTGTACAATGAGCAGTTCTTC.

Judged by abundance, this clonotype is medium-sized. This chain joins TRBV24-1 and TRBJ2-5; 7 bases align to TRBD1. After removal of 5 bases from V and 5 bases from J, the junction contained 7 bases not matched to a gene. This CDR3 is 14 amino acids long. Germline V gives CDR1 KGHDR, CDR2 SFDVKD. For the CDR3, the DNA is TGTGCCACCAGTGTGACAGGGTTCGGCGAGACCCAGTACTTC. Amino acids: CATSVTGFGETQYF.

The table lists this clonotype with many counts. CDR3 DNA: TGTGCCAGCAGCCTGACAGGGGGGATTGGCGAGCAGTACTTC. Translated: CASSLTGGIGEQYF. This chain links TRBV12-3 or TRBV12-4 with TRBJ2-7; 9 bases align to TRBD1. J lost 6 bases, V lost 6 bases, and 9 bases had no gene match. This CDR3 is 14 amino acids long.

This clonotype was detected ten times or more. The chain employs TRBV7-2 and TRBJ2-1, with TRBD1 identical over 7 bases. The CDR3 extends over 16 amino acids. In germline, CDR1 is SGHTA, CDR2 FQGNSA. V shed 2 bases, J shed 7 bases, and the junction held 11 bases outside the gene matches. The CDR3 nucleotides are TGTGCCAGCAGCTTATCCCTTAATACAGGGGTGAATGAGCAGTTCTTC. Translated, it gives CASSLSLNTGVNEQFF.

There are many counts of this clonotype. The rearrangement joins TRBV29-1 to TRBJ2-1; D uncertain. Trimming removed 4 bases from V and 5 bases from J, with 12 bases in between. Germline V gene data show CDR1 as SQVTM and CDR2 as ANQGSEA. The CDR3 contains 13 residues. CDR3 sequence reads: CSVVGISNNEQFF. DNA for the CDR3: TGCAGCGTTGTGGGAATCTCTAACAATGAGCAGTTCTTC.

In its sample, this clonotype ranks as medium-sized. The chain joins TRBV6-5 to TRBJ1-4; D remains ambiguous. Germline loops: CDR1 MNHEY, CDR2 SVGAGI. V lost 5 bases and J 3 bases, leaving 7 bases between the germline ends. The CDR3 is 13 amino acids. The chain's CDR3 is CASSETSNEKLFF. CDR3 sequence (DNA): TGTGCCAGCAGTGAAACATCTAATGAAAAACTGTTTTTT.

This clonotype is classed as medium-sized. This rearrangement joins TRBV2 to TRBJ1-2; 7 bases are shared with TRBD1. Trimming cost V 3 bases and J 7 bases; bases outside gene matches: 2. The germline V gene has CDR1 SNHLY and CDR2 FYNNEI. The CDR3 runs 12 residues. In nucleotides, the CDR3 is TGTGCCAGCAGTGACACAGGGGCTGGCTACACCTTC. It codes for CASSDTGAGYTF.

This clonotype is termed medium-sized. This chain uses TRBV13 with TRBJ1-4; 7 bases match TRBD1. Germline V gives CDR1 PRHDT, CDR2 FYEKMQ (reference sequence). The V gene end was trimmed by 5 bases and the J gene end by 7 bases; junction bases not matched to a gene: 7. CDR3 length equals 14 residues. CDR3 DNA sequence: TGTGCCAGCAGCCCCACAGGGGAGAGTGAAAAACTGTTTTTT. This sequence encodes CASSPTGESEKLFF.

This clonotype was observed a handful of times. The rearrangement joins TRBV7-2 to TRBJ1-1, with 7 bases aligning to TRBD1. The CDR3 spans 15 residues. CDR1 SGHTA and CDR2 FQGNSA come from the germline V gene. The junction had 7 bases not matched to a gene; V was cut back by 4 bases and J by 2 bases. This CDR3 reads CASSSSTGSNTEAFF. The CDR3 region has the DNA TGTGCCAGCAGCTCCTCGACAGGGTCAAACACTGAAGCTTTCTTT.

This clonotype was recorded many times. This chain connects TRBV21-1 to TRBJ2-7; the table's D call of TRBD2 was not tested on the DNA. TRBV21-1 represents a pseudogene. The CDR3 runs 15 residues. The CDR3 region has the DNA TGTGCCAGCAGCAAAGAGGGGACTAATCGCTACGAGCAGTACTTC. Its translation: CASSKEGTNRYEQYF.

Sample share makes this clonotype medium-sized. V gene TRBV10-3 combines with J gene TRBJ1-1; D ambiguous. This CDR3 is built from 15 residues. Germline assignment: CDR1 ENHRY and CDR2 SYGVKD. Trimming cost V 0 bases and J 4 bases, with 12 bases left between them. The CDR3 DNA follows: TGTGCCATCAGTGAGTCAATCGCCTCAGGCACTGAAGCTTTCTTT. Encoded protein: CAISESIASGTEAFF.

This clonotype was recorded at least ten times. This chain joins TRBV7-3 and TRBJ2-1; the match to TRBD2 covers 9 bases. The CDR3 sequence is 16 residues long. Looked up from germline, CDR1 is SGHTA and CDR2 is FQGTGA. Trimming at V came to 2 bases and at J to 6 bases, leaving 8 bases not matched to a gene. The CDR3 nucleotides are TGTGCCAGCAGCTTATTAGCGGGAGAGGGTAGCAATGAGCAGTTCTTC. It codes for CASSLLAGEGSNEQFF.

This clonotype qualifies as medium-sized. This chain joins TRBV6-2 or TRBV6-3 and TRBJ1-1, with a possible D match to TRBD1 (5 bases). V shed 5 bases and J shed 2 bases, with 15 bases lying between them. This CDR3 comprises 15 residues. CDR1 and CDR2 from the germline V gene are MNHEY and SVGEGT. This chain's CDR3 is CASSNLLQGNTEAFF. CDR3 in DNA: TGTGCCAGCAGTAACCTCTTGCAGGGCAACACTGAAGCTTTCTTT.

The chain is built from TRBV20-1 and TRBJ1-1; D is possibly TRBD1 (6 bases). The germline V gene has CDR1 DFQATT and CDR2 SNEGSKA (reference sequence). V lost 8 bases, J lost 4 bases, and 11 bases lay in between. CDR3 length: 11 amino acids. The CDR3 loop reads CSRQEGTEAFF. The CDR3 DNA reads TGCAGTAGACAGGAGGGCACTGAAGCTTTCTTT.

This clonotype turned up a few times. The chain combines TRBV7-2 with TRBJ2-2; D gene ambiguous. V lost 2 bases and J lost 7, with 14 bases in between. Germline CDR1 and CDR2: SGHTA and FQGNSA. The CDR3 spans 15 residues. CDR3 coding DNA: TGTGCCAGCAGCTTAATTACGACACTGAGCGGGGAGCTGTTTTTT. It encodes CASSLITTLSGELFF.

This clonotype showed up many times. The chain's CDR3 is CSARGGVNTEAFF. Here the CDR3 DNA reads TGCAGTGCTAGAGGGGGCGTGAACACTGAAGCTTTCTTT. The V gene is TRBV20-1, the J gene TRBJ1-1, with a weak D call TRBD1 (5 bases). Trimming stripped 1 base from V and 0 bases from J, with 6 bases between. Looked up from germline, CDR1 is DFQATT and CDR2 is SNEGSKA (reference sequence). CDR3 size: 13 residues.

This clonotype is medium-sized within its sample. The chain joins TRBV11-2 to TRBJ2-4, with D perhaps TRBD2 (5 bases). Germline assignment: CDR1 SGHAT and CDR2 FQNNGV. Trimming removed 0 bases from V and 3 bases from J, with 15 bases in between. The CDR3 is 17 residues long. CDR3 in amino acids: CASSLDSVGISKNIQYF. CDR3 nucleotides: TGTGCCAGCAGCTTAGATTCAGTCGGGATTAGCAAAAACATTCAGTACTTC. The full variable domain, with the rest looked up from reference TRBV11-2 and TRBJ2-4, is EAGVAQSPRYKIIEKRQSVAFWCNPISGHATLYWYQQILGQGPKLLIQFQNNGVVDDSQLPKDRFSAERLKGVDSTLKIQPAKLEDSAVYLCASSLDSVGISKNIQYFGAGTRLSVL.

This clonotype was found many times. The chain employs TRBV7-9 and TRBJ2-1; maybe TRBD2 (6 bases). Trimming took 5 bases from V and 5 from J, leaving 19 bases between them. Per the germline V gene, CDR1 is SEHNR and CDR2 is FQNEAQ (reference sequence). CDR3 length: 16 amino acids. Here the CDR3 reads CASSPAGSGLNNEQFF. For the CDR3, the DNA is TGTGCCAGCAGCCCAGCCGGGAGCGGCCTAAACAATGAGCAGTTCTTC.

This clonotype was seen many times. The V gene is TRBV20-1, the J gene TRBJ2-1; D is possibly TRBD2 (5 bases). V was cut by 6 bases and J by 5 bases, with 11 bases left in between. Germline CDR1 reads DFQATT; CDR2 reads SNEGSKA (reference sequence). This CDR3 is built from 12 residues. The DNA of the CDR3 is TGCAGTGCCAAGGGAGTGAACAATGAGCAGTTCTTC. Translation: CSAKGVNNEQFF.

CDR3 residues: CASSLASGRKDTQYF. DNA of the CDR3: TGTGCCAGCAGCTTAGCCAGCGGGAGGAAAGATACGCAGTATTTT. The chain couples TRBV11-2 to TRBJ2-3, with TRBD2 identical over 9 bases. This CDR3 comprises 15 residues. After removal of 1 base from V and 5 bases from J, the junction contained 4 bases not matched to a gene. Germline V gene sequence: CDR1 SGHAT, CDR2 FQNNGV.

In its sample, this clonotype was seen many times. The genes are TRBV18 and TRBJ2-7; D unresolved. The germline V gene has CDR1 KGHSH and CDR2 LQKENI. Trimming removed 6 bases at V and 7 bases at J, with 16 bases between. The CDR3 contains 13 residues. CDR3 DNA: TGTGCCAGCTCCCGGACGGAACGTAAAGAGCAGTACTTC. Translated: CASSRTERKEQYF.

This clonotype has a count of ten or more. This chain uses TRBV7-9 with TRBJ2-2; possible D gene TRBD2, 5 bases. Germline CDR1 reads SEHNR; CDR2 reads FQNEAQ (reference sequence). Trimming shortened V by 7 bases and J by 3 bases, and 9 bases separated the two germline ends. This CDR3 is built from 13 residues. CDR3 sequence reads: CASTGVDTGELFF. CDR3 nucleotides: TGTGCCAGCACCGGGGTAGACACCGGGGAGCTGTTTTTT.

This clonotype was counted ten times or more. CDR3 protein: CASSSSSYNEQFF. The DNA for the CDR3 is TGTGCCAGTTCTAGTAGCTCCTACAATGAGCAGTTCTTC. V is TRBV2 and J is TRBJ2-1; no firm D call. Germline V gene sequence: CDR1 SNHLY, CDR2 FYNNEI. This CDR3 spans 13 amino acids. V shed 9 bases and J shed 0 bases, with 9 bases lying between them.

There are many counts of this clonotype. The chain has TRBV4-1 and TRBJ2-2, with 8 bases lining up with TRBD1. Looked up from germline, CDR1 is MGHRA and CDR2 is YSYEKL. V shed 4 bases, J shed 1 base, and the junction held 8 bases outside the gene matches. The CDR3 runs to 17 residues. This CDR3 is CASSPRTGRGNTGELFF. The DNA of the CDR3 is TGCGCCAGCAGCCCACGGACAGGGAGAGGGAACACCGGGGAGCTGTTTTTT.

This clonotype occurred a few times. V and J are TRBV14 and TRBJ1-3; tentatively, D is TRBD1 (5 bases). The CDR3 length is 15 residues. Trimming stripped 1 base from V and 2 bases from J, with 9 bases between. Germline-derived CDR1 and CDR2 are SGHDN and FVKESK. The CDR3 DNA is TGTGCCAGCAGCCAAGTAAGGGGTACTGGAAACACCATATATTTT. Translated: CASSQVRGTGNTIYF.

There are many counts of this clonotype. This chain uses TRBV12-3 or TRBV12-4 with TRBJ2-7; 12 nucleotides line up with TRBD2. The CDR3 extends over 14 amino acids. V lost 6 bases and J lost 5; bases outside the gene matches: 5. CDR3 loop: CASRTSGSTHEQYF. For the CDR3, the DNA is TGTGCCAGCAGGACTAGCGGGAGTACTCACGAGCAGTACTTC.

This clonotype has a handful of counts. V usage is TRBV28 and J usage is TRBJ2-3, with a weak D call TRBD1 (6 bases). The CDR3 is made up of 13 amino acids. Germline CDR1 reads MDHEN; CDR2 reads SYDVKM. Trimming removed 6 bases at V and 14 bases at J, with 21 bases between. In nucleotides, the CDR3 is TGTGCCAGCAGCACAGGGAATATTGCAGTTCGGTATTTT. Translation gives CASSTGNIAVRYF.

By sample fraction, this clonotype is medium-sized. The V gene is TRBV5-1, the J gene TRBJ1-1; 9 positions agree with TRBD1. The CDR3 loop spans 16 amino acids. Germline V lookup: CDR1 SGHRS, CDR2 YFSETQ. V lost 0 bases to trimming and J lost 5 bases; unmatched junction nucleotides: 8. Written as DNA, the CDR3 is TGCGCCAGCAGCTTGGATAACAGGGGGCGCGGAACTGAAGCTTTCTTT. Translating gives CASSLDNRGRGTEAFF.

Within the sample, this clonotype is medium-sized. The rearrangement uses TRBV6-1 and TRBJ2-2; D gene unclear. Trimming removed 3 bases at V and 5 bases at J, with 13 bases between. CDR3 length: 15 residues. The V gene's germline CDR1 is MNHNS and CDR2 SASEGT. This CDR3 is CASSDAARGTGELFF. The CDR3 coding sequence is TGTGCCAGCAGTGATGCGGCGAGAGGAACCGGGGAGCTGTTTTTT.

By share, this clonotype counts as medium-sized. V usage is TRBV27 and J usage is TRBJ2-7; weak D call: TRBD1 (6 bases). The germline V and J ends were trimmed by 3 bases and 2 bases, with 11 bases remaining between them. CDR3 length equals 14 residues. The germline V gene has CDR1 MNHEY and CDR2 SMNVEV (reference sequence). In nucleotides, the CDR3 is TGTGCCAGCAGTTTCTCGACAGGCCCCTACGAGCAGTACTTC. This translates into CASSFSTGPYEQYF.

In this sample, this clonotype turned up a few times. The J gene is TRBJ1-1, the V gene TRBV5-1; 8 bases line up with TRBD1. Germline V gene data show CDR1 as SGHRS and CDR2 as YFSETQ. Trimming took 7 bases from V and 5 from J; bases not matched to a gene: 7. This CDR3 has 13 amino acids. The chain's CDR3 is CASRVTGGTEAFF. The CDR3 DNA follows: TGCGCCAGCCGGGTCACAGGGGGGACTGAAGCTTTCTTT.

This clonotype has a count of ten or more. This CDR3 reads CASSQQDMNTEAFF. In DNA form, the CDR3 reads TGCGCCAGCAGCCAACAAGATATGAACACTGAAGCTTTCTTT. This chain links TRBV5-1 with TRBJ1-1; D remains unclear. Germline CDR1 is SGHRS and CDR2 is YFSETQ. Trimming stripped 4 bases from V and 0 bases from J, with 10 bases between. The CDR3 totals 14 residues. Full variable domain (outside the CDR3, taken from reference TRBV5-1 and TRBJ1-1): KAGVTQTPRYLIKTRGQQVTLSCSPISGHRSVSWYQQTPGQGLQFLFEYFSETQRNKGNFPGRFSGRQFSNSRSEMNVSTLELGDSALYLCASSQQDMNTEAFFGQGTRLTVV.